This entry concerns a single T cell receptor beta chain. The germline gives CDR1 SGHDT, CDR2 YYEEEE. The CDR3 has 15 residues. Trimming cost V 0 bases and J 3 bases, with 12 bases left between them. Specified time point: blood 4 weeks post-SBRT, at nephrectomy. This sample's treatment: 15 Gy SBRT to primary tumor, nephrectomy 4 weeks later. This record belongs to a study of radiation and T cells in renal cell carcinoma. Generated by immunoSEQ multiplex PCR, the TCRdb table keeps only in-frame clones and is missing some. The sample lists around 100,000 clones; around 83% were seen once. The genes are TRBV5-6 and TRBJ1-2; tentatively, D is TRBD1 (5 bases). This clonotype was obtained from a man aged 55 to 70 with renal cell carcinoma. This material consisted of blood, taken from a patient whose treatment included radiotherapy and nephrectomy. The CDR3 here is CASSLEALRDYGYTF. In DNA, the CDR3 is TGTGCCAGCAGCTTGGAAGCCCTCAGGGACTATGGCTACACCTTC.